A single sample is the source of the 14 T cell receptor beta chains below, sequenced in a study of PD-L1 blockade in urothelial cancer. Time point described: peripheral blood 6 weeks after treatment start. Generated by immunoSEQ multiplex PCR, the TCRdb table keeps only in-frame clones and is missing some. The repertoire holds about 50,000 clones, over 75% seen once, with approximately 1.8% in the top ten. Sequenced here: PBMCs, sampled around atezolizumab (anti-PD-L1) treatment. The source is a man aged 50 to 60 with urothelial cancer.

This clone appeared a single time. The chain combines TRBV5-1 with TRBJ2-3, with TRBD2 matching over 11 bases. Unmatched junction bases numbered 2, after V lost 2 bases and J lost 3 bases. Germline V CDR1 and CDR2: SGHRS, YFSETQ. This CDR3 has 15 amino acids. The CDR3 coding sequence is TGCGCCAGCAGCTTTTCTAGCGGGGGGACAGATACGCAGTATTTT. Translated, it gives CASSFSSGGTDTQYF.

As DNA, the CDR3 is TGCAGCGTTGTCGCAGGGACAGGGGGTCAGCCCCAGCATTTT. It is translated as CSVVAGTGGQPQHF. V is TRBV29-1 and J is TRBJ1-5; 11 bases map to TRBD1. Germline V gene data show CDR1 as SQVTM and CDR2 as ANQGSEA. V trimming: 4 bases; J trimming: 6 bases; junction bases outside the gene matches: 5. The length of the CDR3 is 14 residues.

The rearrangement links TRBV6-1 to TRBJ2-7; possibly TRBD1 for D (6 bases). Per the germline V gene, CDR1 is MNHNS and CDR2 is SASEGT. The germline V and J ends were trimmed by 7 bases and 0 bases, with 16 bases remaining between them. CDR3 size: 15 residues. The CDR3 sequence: CASTVLQGLSYEQYF. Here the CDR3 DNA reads TGTGCCAGCACTGTACTACAGGGCCTCTCCTACGAGCAGTACTTC.

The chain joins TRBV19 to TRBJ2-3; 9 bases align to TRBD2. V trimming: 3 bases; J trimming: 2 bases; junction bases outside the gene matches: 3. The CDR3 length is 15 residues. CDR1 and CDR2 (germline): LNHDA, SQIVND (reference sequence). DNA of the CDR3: TGTGCCAGTAGTATGCCTAGCGGGGTCACAGATACGCAGTATTTT. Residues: CASSMPSGVTDTQYF.

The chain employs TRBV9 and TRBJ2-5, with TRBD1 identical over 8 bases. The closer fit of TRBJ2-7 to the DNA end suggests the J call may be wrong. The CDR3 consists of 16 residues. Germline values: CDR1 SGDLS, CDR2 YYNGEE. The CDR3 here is CASAVGQVFGSGEQYF. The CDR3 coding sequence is TGTGCCAGCGCGGTGGGACAGGTTTTTGGTTCGGGCGAGCAGTACTTC.

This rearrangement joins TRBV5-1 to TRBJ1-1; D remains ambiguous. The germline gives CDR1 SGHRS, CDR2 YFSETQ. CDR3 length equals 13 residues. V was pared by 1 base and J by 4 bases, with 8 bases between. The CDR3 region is CASSLWGGTEAFF. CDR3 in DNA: TGCGCCAGCAGCTTGTGGGGAGGCACTGAAGCTTTCTTT.

CDR3 nucleotide sequence: TGTGCCAGCAGCTTAATTAGCGGGAGGGGTGGTGAGCAGTTCTTC. It specifies CASSLISGRGGEQFF. This sequence joins TRBV13 and TRBJ2-1; 11 positions agree with TRBD2. The J segment lost 9 bases and the V segment lost 2 bases, leaving 6 bases of the junction unmatched. The germline V gene encodes CDR1 PRHDT and CDR2 FYEKMQ (reference sequence). The CDR3 has 15 residues.

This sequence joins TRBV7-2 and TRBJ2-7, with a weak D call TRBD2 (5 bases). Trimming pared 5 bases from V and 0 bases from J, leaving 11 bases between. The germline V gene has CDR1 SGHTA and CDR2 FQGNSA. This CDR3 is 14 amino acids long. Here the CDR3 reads CASSGGRSSYEQYF. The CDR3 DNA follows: TGTGCCAGCAGCGGAGGAAGGAGCTCCTACGAGCAGTACTTC.

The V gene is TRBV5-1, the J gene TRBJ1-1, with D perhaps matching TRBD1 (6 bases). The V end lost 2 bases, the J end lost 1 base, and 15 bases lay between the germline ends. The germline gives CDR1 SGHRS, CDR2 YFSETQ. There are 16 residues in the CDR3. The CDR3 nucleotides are TGCGCCAGCAGCTTCGAAACAGGGAATGGGAACACTGAAGCTTTCTTT. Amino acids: CASSFETGNGNTEAFF.

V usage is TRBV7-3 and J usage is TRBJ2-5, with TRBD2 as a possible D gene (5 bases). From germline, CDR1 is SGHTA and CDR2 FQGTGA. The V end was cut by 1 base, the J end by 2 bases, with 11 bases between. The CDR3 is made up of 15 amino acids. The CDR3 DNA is TGTGCCAGCAGCTTAAGAGGGCAGCGGCAAGAGACCCAGTACTTC. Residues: CASSLRGQRQETQYF.

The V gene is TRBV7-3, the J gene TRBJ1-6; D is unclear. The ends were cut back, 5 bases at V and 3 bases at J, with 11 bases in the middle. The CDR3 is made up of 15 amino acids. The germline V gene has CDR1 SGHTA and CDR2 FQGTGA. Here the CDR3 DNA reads TGTGCCAGCAGCCAAAGACCGGGCTATAATTCACCCCTCCACTTT. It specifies CASSQRPGYNSPLHF.

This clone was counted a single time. CDR3 amino acids: CATSRAWGGTGELFF. Written as DNA, the CDR3 is TGTGCCACCAGCAGAGCCTGGGGGGGTACCGGGGAGCTGTTTTTT. The chain recombines TRBV15 with TRBJ2-2; 7 positions agree with TRBD2. CDR1 and CDR2 from the germline V gene are LNHNV and YYDKDF (reference sequence). Losses at the gene ends were 1 base for V and 5 bases for J; bases not matched to a gene: 4. The CDR3 length is 15 residues. Looking up the rest from reference TRBV15 and TRBJ2-2 gives the full variable domain: DAMVIQNPRYQVTQFGKPVTLSCSQTLNHNVMYWYQQKSSQAPKLLFHYYDKDFNNEADTPDNFQSRRPNTSFCFLDIRSPGLGDTAMYLCATSRAWGGTGELFFGEGSRLTVL.

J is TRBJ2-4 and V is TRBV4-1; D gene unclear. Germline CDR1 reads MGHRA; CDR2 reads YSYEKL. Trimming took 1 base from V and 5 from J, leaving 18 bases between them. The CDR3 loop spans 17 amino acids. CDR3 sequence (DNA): TGCGCCAGCAGCCAAGCGCTACCACCAGGTGTCCAAAACATTCAGTACTTC. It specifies CASSQALPPGVQNIQYF.

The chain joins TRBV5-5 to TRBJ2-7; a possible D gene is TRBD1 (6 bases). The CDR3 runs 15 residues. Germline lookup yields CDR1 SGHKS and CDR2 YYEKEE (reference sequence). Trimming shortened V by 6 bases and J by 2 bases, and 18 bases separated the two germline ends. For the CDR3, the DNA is TGTGCCAGCACCGAAGGGACATCGGCTACCTACGAGCAGTACTTC. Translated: CASTEGTSATYEQYF.